The present TCR beta chain was sequenced within a study of monozygotic twins with cystic fibrosis. This clone showed up just once. Data came from immunoSEQ multiplex PCR; TCRdb stores just in-frame clones and leaves some out. The repertoire holds 13,000 to 15,000 clones, with 80% to 90% as singletons. V dropped 5 bases and J dropped 9 bases, with 8 bases sitting between them. The CDR3 runs to 11 residues. CDR1 and CDR2 (germline): MDHEN, SYDVKM. The receptor comes from a boy between 5 and 17 years old with cystic fibrosis. The chain couples TRBV28 to TRBJ2-1; D is unclear. Sequencing was carried out using blood. This CDR3 is CASSTTAEQFF. The DNA of the CDR3 is TGTGCCAGCAGTACCACAGCTGAGCAGTTCTTC.